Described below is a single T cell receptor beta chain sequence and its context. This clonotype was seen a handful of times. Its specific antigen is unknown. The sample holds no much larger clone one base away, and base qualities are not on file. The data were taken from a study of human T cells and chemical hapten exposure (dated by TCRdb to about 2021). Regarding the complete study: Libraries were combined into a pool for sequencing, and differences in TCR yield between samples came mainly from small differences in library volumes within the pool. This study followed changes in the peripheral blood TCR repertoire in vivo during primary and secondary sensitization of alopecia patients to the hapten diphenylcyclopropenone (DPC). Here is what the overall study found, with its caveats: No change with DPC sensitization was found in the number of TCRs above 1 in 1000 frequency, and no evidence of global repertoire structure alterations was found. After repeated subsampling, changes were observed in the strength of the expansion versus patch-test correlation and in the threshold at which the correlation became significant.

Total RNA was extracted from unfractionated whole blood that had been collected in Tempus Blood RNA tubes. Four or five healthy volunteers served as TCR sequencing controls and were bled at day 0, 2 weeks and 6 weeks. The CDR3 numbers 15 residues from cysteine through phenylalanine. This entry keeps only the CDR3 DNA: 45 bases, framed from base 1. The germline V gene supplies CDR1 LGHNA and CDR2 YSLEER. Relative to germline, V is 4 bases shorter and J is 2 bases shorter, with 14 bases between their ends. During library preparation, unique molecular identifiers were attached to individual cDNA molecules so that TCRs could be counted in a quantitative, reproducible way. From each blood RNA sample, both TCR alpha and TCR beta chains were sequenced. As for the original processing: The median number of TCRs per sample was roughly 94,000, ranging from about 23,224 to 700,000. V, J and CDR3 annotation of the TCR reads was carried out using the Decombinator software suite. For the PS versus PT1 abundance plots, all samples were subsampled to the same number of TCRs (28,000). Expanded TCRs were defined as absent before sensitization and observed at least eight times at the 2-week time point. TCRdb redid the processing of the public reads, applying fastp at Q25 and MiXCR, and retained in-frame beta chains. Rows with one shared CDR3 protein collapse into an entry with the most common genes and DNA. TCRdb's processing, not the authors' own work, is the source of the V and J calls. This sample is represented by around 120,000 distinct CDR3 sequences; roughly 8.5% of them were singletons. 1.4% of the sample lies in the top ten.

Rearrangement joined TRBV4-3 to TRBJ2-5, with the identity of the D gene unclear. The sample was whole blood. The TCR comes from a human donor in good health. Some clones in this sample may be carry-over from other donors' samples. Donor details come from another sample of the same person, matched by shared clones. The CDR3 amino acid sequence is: CASSLSRGSQETQYF. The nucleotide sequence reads TGCGCCAGCAGCCTCAGCCGAGGCAGTCAAGAGACCCAGTACTTC.